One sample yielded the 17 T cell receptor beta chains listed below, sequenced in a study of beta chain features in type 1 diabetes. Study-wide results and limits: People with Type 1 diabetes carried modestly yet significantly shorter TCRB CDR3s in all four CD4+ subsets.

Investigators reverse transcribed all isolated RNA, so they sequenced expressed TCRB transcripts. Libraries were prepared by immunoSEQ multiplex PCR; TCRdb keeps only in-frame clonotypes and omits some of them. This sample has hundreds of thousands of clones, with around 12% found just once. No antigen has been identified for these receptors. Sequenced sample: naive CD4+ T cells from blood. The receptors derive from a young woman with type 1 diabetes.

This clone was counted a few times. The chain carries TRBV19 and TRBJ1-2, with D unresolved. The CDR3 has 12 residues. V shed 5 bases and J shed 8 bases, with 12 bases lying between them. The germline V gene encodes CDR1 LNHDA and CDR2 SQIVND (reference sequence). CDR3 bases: TGTGCCAGTAGTTCCCTAAGGAGGGGCTACACCTTC. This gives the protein CASSSLRRGYTF.

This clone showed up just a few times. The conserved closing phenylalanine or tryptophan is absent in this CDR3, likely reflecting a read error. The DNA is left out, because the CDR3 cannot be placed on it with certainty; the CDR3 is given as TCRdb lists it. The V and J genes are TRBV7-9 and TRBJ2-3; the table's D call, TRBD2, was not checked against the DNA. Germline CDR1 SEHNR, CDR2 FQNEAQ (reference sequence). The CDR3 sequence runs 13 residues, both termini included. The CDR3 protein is CASSSDGLATRIH.

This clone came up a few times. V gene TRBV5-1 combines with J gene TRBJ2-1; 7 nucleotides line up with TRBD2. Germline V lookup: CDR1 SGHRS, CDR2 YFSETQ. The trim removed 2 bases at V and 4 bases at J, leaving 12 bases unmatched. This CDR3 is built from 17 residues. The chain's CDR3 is CASSFLGDGRLYNEQFF. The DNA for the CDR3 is TGCGCCAGCAGCTTCTTGGGCGACGGGAGGCTTTACAATGAGCAGTTCTTC.

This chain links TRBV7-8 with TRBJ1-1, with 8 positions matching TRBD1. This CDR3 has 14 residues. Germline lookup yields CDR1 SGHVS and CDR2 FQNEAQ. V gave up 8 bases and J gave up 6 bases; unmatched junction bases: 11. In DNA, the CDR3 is TGTGCCAGCCGCTATCAGGCAGGGGGCTCTGAAGCTTTCTTT. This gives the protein CASRYQAGGSEAFF.

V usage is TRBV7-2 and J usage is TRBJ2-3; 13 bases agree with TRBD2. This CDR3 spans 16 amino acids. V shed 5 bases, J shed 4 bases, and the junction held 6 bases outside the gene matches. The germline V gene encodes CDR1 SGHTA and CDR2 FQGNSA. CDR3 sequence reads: CASSNGLAGVADTQYF. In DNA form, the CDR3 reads TGTGCCAGCAGCAATGGACTAGCGGGGGTGGCAGATACGCAGTATTTT.

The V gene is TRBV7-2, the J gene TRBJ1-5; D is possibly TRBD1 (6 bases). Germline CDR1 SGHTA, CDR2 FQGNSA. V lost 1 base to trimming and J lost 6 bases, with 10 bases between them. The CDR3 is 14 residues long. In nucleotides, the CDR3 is TGTGCCAGCAGCTTAGAGTTGGGGGCTCAGCCCCAGCATTTT. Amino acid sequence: CASSLELGAQPQHF.

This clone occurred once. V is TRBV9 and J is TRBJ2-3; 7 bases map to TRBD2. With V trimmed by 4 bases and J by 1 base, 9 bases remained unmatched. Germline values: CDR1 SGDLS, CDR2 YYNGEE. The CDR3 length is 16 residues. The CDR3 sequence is CASSPLGGSGTDTQYF. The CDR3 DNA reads TGTGCCAGCAGCCCCCTCGGGGGGAGTGGCACAGATACGCAGTATTTT.

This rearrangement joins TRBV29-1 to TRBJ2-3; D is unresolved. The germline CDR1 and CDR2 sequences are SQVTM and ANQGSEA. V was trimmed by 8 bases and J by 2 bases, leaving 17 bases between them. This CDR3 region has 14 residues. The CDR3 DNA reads TGCAGCCATAAACTTCCTGCCCTCACAGATACGCAGTATTTT. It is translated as CSHKLPALTDTQYF.

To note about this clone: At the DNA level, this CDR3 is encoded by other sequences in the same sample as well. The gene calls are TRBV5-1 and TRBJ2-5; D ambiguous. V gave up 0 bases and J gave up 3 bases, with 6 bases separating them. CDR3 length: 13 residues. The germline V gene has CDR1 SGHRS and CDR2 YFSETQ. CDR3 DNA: TGCGCCAGCAGCTTGGCCAGGAAAGAGACCCAGTACTTC. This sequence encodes CASSLARKETQYF.

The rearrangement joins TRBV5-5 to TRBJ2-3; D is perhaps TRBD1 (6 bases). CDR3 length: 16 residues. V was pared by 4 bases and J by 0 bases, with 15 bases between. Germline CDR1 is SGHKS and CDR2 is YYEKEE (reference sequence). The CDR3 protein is CASSLPGQRSTDTQYF. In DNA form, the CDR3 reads TGTGCCAGCAGCCTACCCGGACAGCGCAGCACAGATACGCAGTATTTT.

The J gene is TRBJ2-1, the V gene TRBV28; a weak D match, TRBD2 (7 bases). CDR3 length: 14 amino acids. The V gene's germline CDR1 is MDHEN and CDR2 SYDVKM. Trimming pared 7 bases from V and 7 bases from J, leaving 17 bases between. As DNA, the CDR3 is TGTGCCAGCATGACTAGCCCGCAGGGGAATGAGCAGTTCTTC. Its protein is CASMTSPQGNEQFF.

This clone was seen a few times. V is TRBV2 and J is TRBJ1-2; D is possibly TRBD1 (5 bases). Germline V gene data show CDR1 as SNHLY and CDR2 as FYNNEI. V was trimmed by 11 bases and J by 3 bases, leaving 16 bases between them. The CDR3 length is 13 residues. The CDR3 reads CAHGGVEYYGYTF. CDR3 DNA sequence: TGTGCCCATGGGGGGGTAGAGTACTATGGCTACACCTTC.

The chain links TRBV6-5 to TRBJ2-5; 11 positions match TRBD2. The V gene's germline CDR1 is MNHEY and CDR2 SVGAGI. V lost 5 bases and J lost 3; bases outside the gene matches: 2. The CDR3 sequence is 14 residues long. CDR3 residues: CASSQTSGKETQYF. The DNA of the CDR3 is TGTGCCAGCAGTCAGACTAGCGGGAAAGAGACCCAGTACTTC.

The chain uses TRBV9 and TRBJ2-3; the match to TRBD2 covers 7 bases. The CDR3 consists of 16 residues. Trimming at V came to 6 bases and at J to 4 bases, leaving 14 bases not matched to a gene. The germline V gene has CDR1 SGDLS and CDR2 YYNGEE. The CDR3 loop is CASTELGGSTPDTQYF. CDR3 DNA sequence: TGTGCCAGCACCGAACTCGGCGGGAGTACGCCAGATACGCAGTATTTT. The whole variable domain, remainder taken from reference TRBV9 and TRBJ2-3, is DSGVTQTPKHLITATGQRVTLRCSPRSGDLSVYWYQQSLDQGLQFLIQYYNGEERAKGNILERFSAQQFPDLHSELNLSSLELGDSALYFCASTELGGSTPDTQYFGPGTRLTVL.

The CDR3 protein is CASSFRADPNGYTF. Here the CDR3 DNA reads TGTGCCAGCAGTTTTAGAGCGGATCCGAATGGCTACACCTTC. This sequence joins TRBV27 and TRBJ1-2, with D hard to call. Trimming removed 3 bases from V and 6 bases from J, with 14 bases in between. The CDR3 contains 14 residues. The germline V gene has CDR1 MNHEY and CDR2 SMNVEV (reference sequence).

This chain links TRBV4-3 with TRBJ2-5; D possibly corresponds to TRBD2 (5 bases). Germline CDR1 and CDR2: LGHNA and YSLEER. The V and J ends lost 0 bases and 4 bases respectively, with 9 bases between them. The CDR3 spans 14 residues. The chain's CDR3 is CASSQELVSETQYF. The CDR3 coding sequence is TGCGCCAGCAGCCAAGAACTAGTGTCAGAGACCCAGTACTTC.

CDR3 DNA sequence: TGTGCCAGTAGTATCTCGTGGTCCGGCACCGGGGAGCTGTTTTTT. It is translated as CASSISWSGTGELFF. This rearrangement joins TRBV19 to TRBJ2-2; D is unclear. The CDR3 covers 15 residues. Germline lookup yields CDR1 LNHDA and CDR2 SQIVND (reference sequence). V was clipped by 3 bases and J by 4 bases, with 12 bases between them.